The 3 T cell receptor beta chains below come from one sample, sequenced in a study of T cells in localized non-small cell lung cancer. TCRdb's copy holds only in-frame clones and misses some; the assay was immunoSEQ multiplex PCR. The sample consists of 25,000 to 30,000 clones, around 92% of them appearing once. Sequencing was performed on peripheral blood mononuclear cells, taken before any cancer treatment. These receptors originate from a woman aged 35 to 75 with stage III lung adenocarcinoma.

V gene TRBV4-1 combines with J gene TRBJ2-3; D unclear. CDR1 MGHRA and CDR2 YSYEKL come from the germline V gene. The CDR3 spans 15 residues. V shed 1 base and J shed 2 bases, with 10 bases lying between them. The CDR3 here is CASSQGDINTDTQYF. The CDR3 DNA follows: TGCGCCAGCAGCCAAGGAGACATAAACACAGATACGCAGTATTTT.

A few counts support this clone. This chain uses TRBV6-1 with TRBJ2-3, with D tentatively TRBD1 or TRBD2 (5 bases each). Germline V gives CDR1 MNHNS, CDR2 SASEGT. Trimming took off 1 base at V and 8 bases at J, with 10 bases between the two ends. The CDR3 spans 13 residues. CDR3 nucleotides: TGTGCCAGCAGTGAAGGGGACCAAGGTACGCAGTATTTT. Translated, it gives CASSEGDQGTQYF.

The gene calls are TRBV29-1 and TRBJ1-1, with 7 bases that match TRBD1. CDR1 SQVTM and CDR2 ANQGSEA come from the germline V gene. J gave up 3 bases and V 7 bases, and 8 bases lay outside the gene matches. This CDR3 comprises 13 residues. Written as DNA, the CDR3 is TGCAGCGGCCGACAGGGCCTGGACACTGAAGCTTTCTTT. This sequence encodes CSGRQGLDTEAFF.